Below are 10 T cell receptor beta chains sequenced from a single sample in a study of blood T cell repertoires in COVID-19. The table came from immunoSEQ multiplex PCR; TCRdb's copy has only in-frame clones and leaves some out. This table holds 150,000 or so clones, around 89% found once. Sequencing used PBMCs or T cells enriched from blood (not recorded which). These receptors originate from a woman aged 25 to 45 with acute COVID-19.

V and J are TRBV27 and TRBJ2-7; 7 nucleotides agree with TRBD1. Trimming took 6 bases from V and 3 from J; bases not matched to a gene: 2. Germline V gene data show CDR1 as MNHEY and CDR2 as SMNVEV (reference sequence). There are 12 residues in the CDR3. The CDR3 DNA reads as TGTGCCAGCAGCCCAGGGGGCTACGAGCAGTACTTC. It translates to CASSPGGYEQYF.

The DNA of the CDR3 is TGTGCCAGTAGTATATCGGGGACTAGTTATGATCCCGGGGAGCTGTTTTTT. It specifies CASSISGTSYDPGELFF. This chain uses TRBV19 with TRBJ2-2; 8 positions agree with TRBD2. The CDR3 consists of 17 residues. The germline V gene has CDR1 LNHDA and CDR2 SQIVND (reference sequence). The V segment lost 2 bases and the J segment 6 bases; nucleotides outside the gene matches: 11.

V usage is TRBV27 and J usage is TRBJ1-6; D call uncertain. The CDR3 covers 13 residues. Germline CDR1 reads MNHEY; CDR2 reads SMNVEV (reference sequence). V was pared by 5 bases and J by 5 bases, with 7 bases between. The CDR3 bases are TGTGCCAGCAGTCATCGGGATAATTCACCCCTCCACTTT. Translation gives CASSHRDNSPLHF.

The J gene is TRBJ2-3, the V gene TRBV7-2, with D unclear. The CDR3 is made up of 14 amino acids. Germline assignment: CDR1 SGHTA and CDR2 FQGNSA. Trimming stripped 10 bases from V and 4 bases from J, with 18 bases between. The CDR3 coding sequence is TGTGCCATCCGGCTAGGTTCTTCGGCAGATACGCAGTATTTT. This codes for CAIRLGSSADTQYF.

The J gene is TRBJ1-1, the V gene TRBV11-1; 12 bases fit TRBD1. CDR3 size: 16 residues. Germline CDR1 SGHAT, CDR2 FQDESV (reference sequence). J lost 5 bases, V lost 3 bases, and 7 bases had no gene match. Here the CDR3 DNA reads TGTGCCAGCAGCTTTGAGGCGGGACAGGGGGCTACTGAAGCTTTCTTT. It yields the protein CASSFEAGQGATEAFF.

This chain joins TRBV19 and TRBJ2-7; D perhaps matches TRBD2 (5 bases). CDR3 length: 14 amino acids. With 5 bases removed from V and 0 bases from J, the gap between germline ends came to 11 bases. Germline CDR1 is LNHDA and CDR2 is SQIVND (reference sequence). CDR3 protein: CASSWTADSYEQYF. The CDR3 DNA is TGTGCCAGTAGTTGGACTGCCGACTCCTACGAGCAGTACTTC.

This clone was seen only a few times. This chain uses TRBV7-2 with TRBJ2-7; 12 bases are shared with TRBD2. The CDR3 totals 15 residues. V lost 5 bases and J lost 4; bases outside the gene matches: 6. Germline CDR1 and CDR2: SGHTA and FQGNSA. The CDR3 is CASSPQGTSGYEQYF. The CDR3 nucleotides read TGTGCCAGCAGCCCACAGGGGACTAGCGGGTACGAGCAGTACTTC.

The rearrangement uses TRBV28 and TRBJ1-2; 10 nucleotides align to TRBD1. The CDR3 contains 14 residues. The germline V gene encodes CDR1 MDHEN and CDR2 SYDVKM. V lost 7 bases and J lost 8; bases outside the gene matches: 10. CDR3 sequence: CASKLPGTGDGYTF. CDR3 coding DNA: TGTGCCAGCAAACTACCCGGGACAGGGGACGGCTACACCTTC.

The chain uses TRBV6-2 or TRBV6-3 and TRBJ2-5, with a tentative D call TRBD1 (7 bases). Germline V lookup: CDR1 MNHEY, CDR2 SVGEGT. This CDR3 region has 16 residues. V lost 0 bases to trimming and J lost 4 bases, with 15 bases between them. CDR3 sequence (DNA): TGTGCCAGCAGTTACTCGGGTGGAGGGGGCGTAGAGACCCAGTACTTC. It specifies CASSYSGGGGVETQYF.

This clone was observed a handful of times. The V and J genes are TRBV28 and TRBJ2-7; TRBD2 agrees at 9 bases. V lost 1 base, J lost 6 bases, and 4 bases stayed unmatched. The germline V gene has CDR1 MDHEN and CDR2 SYDVKM. This CDR3 is built from 14 residues. The DNA for the CDR3 is TGTGCCAGCAGTTTATTGAGCGGGAGGACCGAGCAGTACTTC. This translates into CASSLLSGRTEQYF.